What follows are 25 T cell receptor beta chains derived from one specimen sequenced in a study of blood T cell repertoires in COVID-19. Sequencing was performed with immunoSEQ multiplex PCR; in TCRdb, only in-frame clones are kept and a portion is missing. Of fewer than 450,000 clones detected, around 90% appear once; the ten largest clones hold roughly 2%. The sample consisted of PBMCs or T cells enriched from blood (not recorded which). The receptors derive from a woman between 35 and 50 years old with acute COVID-19.

This chain links TRBV5-1 with TRBJ1-2, with D possibly being TRBD1 (6 bases). CDR3 length: 13 residues. Germline CDR1 SGHRS, CDR2 YFSETQ. Trimming cost V 7 bases and J 3 bases, with 13 bases left between them. The CDR3 DNA reads TGCGCCAGCGCCGGGGGGGCGGACTATGGCTACACCTTC. Its translation is CASAGGADYGYTF.

V usage is TRBV25-1 and J usage is TRBJ2-7, with D unresolved. The CDR3 runs to 14 residues. V was cut by 10 bases and J by 3 bases, with 19 bases left in between. The germline CDR1 and CDR2 sequences are MGHDK and SYGVNS. CDR3 sequence: CAIPVCPRDYEQYF. CDR3 in DNA: TGTGCCATCCCGGTGTGCCCCCGAGACTACGAGCAGTACTTC.

V is TRBV18 and J is TRBJ2-3; TRBD2 matches 7 bases. CDR3 size: 16 residues. Trimming took 6 bases from V and 0 from J; bases not matched to a gene: 9. CDR1 is KGHSH, CDR2 LQKENI, per germline. The CDR3 protein is CASSPRLADSTDTQYF. CDR3 nucleotides: TGTGCCAGCTCCCCCCGGCTAGCGGACAGCACAGATACGCAGTATTTT.

This chain joins TRBV6-1 and TRBJ2-5; unclear D gene. The CDR3 covers 16 residues. Per the germline V gene, CDR1 is MNHNS and CDR2 is SASEGT. Trimming stripped 4 bases from V and 5 bases from J, with 20 bases between. For the CDR3, the DNA is TGTGCCAGCAGTGCGCTAAGTTATCCCGCCGGGGAGACCCAGTACTTC. The encoded protein is CASSALSYPAGETQYF.

The chain couples TRBV19 to TRBJ1-5; D possibly corresponds to TRBD1 (6 bases). CDR3 length: 16 amino acids. Germline lookup yields CDR1 LNHDA and CDR2 SQIVND (reference sequence). Trimming shortened V by 3 bases and J by 11 bases, and 23 bases separated the two germline ends. CDR3 sequence reads: CASSMFTGPNVGSQHF. The CDR3 DNA is TGTGCCAGTAGTATGTTCACAGGGCCGAACGTGGGATCCCAGCATTTT. The full variable domain, with the rest looked up from reference TRBV19 and TRBJ1-5, is DGGITQSPKYLFRKEGQNVTLSCEQNLNHDAMYWYRQDPGQGLRLIYYSQIVNDFQKGDIAEGYSVSREKKESFPLTVTSAQKNPTAFYLCASSMFTGPNVGSQHFGDGTRLSIL.

The chain has TRBV5-6 and TRBJ1-6; 7 bases are a match to TRBD1. The CDR3 has 15 amino acids. Germline-derived CDR1 and CDR2 are SGHDT and YYEEEE. V gave up 1 base and J gave up 7 bases; unmatched junction bases: 5. The chain's CDR3 is CASSLFQGDNSPLHF. CDR3 nucleotides: TGTGCCAGCAGCTTGTTCCAGGGGGACAATTCACCCCTCCACTTT.

The chain has TRBV7-9 and TRBJ1-2; D is perhaps TRBD1 (5 bases). Germline CDR1 and CDR2: SEHNR and FQNEAQ (reference sequence). The ends were cut back, 6 bases at V and 6 bases at J, with 23 bases in the middle. This CDR3 has 16 residues. CDR3 loop: CASSPGTLGQVDGYTF. CDR3 DNA sequence: TGTGCCAGCAGTCCTGGCACTCTAGGACAAGTGGATGGCTACACCTTC.

The CDR3 coding sequence is TGTGCCAGCAGTTACTCGGCGGGACAGCGCAATCAGCCCCAGCATTTT. The encoded protein is CASSYSAGQRNQPQHF. This sequence joins TRBV6-6 and TRBJ1-5, with 7 positions matching TRBD1. The CDR3 consists of 16 residues. Germline V lookup: CDR1 MNHNY, CDR2 SVGAGI (reference sequence). Losses at the gene ends were 0 bases for V and 2 bases for J; bases not matched to a gene: 4.

The chain carries TRBV11-3 and TRBJ2-1, with 9 positions matching TRBD1. The germline V gene has CDR1 SGHNT and CDR2 YENEEA. The CDR3 has 14 residues. The trim removed 4 bases at V and 9 bases at J, leaving 7 bases unmatched. CDR3 protein: CASSSHRGLGEQFF. DNA of the CDR3: TGTGCCAGCAGCTCCCACAGGGGGCTCGGTGAGCAGTTCTTC.

The chain employs TRBV5-8 and TRBJ1-6; tentative D call: TRBD1 (6 bases). This CDR3 is 14 amino acids long. Germline V CDR1 and CDR2: SGHTS, YDEGEE. V was trimmed by 0 bases and J by 8 bases, leaving 9 bases between them. The CDR3 is CASSLAPGDSPLHF. For the CDR3, the DNA is TGTGCCAGCAGCTTGGCCCCAGGGGATTCACCCCTCCACTTT.

The rearrangement joins TRBV10-1 to TRBJ1-1; TRBD1 matches 7 bases. CDR3 length: 17 residues. The germline V gene encodes CDR1 WNHNN and CDR2 SYGVQD (reference sequence). The trim removed 6 bases at V and 0 bases at J, leaving 13 bases unmatched. CDR3 region: CASSRRQGGGVNTEAFF. As DNA, the CDR3 is TGCGCCAGCAGCCGCCGACAGGGCGGAGGTGTGAACACTGAAGCTTTCTTT.

This rearrangement joins TRBV5-4 to TRBJ2-4; 7 bases are a match to TRBD1. The germline V gene encodes CDR1 SGHNT and CDR2 YYREEE (reference sequence). CDR3 length: 15 residues. Trimming at V came to 4 bases and at J to 0 bases, leaving 4 bases not matched to a gene. The CDR3 is CASSNRGEAKNIQYF. The CDR3 DNA follows: TGTGCCAGCAGCAACAGGGGAGAAGCCAAAAACATTCAGTACTTC. The entire variable domain, with the rest obtained from reference TRBV5-4 and TRBJ2-4, is as follows: ETGVTQSPTHLIKTRGQQVTLRCSSQSGHNTVSWYQQALGQGPQFIFQYYREEENGRGNFPPRFSGLQFPNYSSELNVNALELDDSALYLCASSNRGEAKNIQYFGAGTRLSVL.

This clone showed up just once. The V gene is TRBV6-5, the J gene TRBJ1-2, with TRBD1 identical over 7 bases. V lost 2 bases and J lost 2; bases outside the gene matches: 2. This CDR3 contains 14 residues. Per the germline V gene, CDR1 is MNHEY and CDR2 is SVGAGI. In nucleotides, the CDR3 is TGTGCCAGCAGTTACGACAGGGAGAACTATGGCTACACCTTC. The encoded protein is CASSYDRENYGYTF.

Turning to this clone: Other DNA sequences of this sample code for an identical CDR3. The J gene is TRBJ1-2, the V gene TRBV3-1 (or the pseudogene TRBV3-2); tentatively, D is TRBD1 (5 bases). V was trimmed by 1 base and J by 2 bases, leaving 11 bases between them. The CDR3 loop spans 15 amino acids. Germline values: CDR1 LGHDT, CDR2 YNNKEL (reference sequence). Here the CDR3 reads CASSQGRGKNYGYTF. The DNA of the CDR3 is TGTGCCAGCAGCCAAGGTAGGGGTAAAAACTATGGCTACACCTTC.

The genes are TRBV2 and TRBJ1-2, with D possibly matching TRBD1 (6 bases). The germline V and J ends were trimmed by 5 bases and 2 bases, with 12 bases remaining between them. In germline, CDR1 is SNHLY, CDR2 FYNNEI. This CDR3 region has 14 residues. In DNA, the CDR3 is TGTGCCAGCAGTCCCCATCAGGGGAACTATGGCTACACCTTC. Translated: CASSPHQGNYGYTF.

The chain couples TRBV6-5 to TRBJ2-1; perhaps TRBD1 as D (6 bases). The CDR3 totals 14 residues. The ends were cut back, 6 bases at V and 7 bases at J, with 16 bases in the middle. In germline, CDR1 is MNHEY, CDR2 SVGAGI. CDR3 residues: CASRTPPRGNEQFF. In nucleotides, the CDR3 is TGTGCCAGCAGGACCCCGCCGAGGGGGAATGAGCAGTTCTTC.

V gene TRBV5-1 combines with J gene TRBJ1-6; D ambiguous. CDR1 and CDR2 (germline): SGHRS, YFSETQ. Trimming removed 4 bases from V and 8 bases from J, with 13 bases in between. The CDR3 runs 14 residues. Here the CDR3 reads CASSPGVRDSPLHF. CDR3 nucleotides: TGCGCCAGCAGCCCCGGGGTTCGGGATTCACCCCTCCACTTT.

This clone was recorded once. The rearrangement uses TRBV6-5 and TRBJ2-2, with D possibly being TRBD1 (6 bases). The V gene lost 7 bases and the J gene lost 5 bases, with 11 bases spanning the gap. Germline values: CDR1 MNHEY, CDR2 SVGAGI. CDR3 length: 13 residues. CDR3: CASTRGQTGELFF. For the CDR3, the DNA is TGTGCCAGCACCCGAGGACAGACCGGGGAGCTGTTTTTT.

This clone appeared a single time. J is TRBJ2-7 and V is TRBV4-1; 11 bases are a match to TRBD2. CDR1 is MGHRA and CDR2 is YSYEKL in the germline V gene. V shed 2 bases, J shed 4 bases, and the junction held 4 bases outside the gene matches. The CDR3 has 15 residues. The CDR3 DNA reads as TGCGCCAGCAGCCAACCAACTAGCGGGGGTTACGAGCAGTACTTC. Translation gives CASSQPTSGGYEQYF.

This CDR3 reads CASSFIRDTTETQYF. CDR3 nucleotide sequence: TGCGCCAGCAGCTTTATCCGGGACACTACAGAGACCCAGTACTTC. The chain links TRBV4-1 to TRBJ2-5; possibly TRBD1 for D (6 bases). The CDR3 runs 15 residues. Germline CDR1 MGHRA, CDR2 YSYEKL. Trimming removed 5 bases from V and 4 bases from J, with 17 bases in between.

This chain connects TRBV29-1 to TRBJ2-5, with a tentative D call TRBD2 (5 bases). This CDR3 comprises 12 residues. The V and J ends lost 6 bases and 6 bases respectively, with 14 bases between them. Germline values: CDR1 SQVTM, CDR2 ANQGSEA. As DNA, the CDR3 is TGCAGCGTAGAGCGGACGTCGAAGACCCAGTACTTC. Translation: CSVERTSKTQYF. Based on the CDR3 plus reference TRBV29-1 and TRBJ2-5, the full variable domain is SAVISQKPSRDICQRGTSLTIQCQVDSQVTMMFWYRQQPGQSLTLIATANQGSEATYESGFVIDKFPISRPNLTFSTLTVSNMSPEDSSIYLCSVERTSKTQYFGPGTRLLVL.

The chain carries TRBV7-2 and TRBJ2-1; 10 bases line up with TRBD2. The length of the CDR3 is 17 residues. V was clipped by 4 bases and J by 6 bases; unmatched bases: 12. The germline CDR1 and CDR2 sequences are SGHTA and FQGNSA. This chain's CDR3 is CASSSRRILAGGNEQFF. CDR3 in DNA: TGTGCCAGCAGCTCCCGAAGGATATTAGCGGGGGGCAATGAGCAGTTCTTC.

The chain uses TRBV3-1 (or the pseudogene TRBV3-2) and TRBJ2-5; 8 bases are a match to TRBD1. The V gene end was trimmed by 10 bases and the J gene end by 5 bases; junction bases not matched to a gene: 3. The CDR3 extends over 11 amino acids. The germline CDR1 and CDR2 sequences are LGHDT and YNNKEL (reference sequence). The CDR3 DNA reads TGTGCCACCAGACAGGGGGAGACCCAGTACTTC. Protein sequence: CATRQGETQYF.

This clone has just a few counts. CDR3 region: CASSLVDRAYEQYF. For the CDR3, the DNA is TGTGCCAGCAGCTTGGTTGACAGGGCATACGAGCAGTACTTC. This chain connects TRBV5-6 to TRBJ2-7, with 7 bases lining up with TRBD1. V dropped 0 bases and J dropped 4; count of bases not matched to a gene: 4. Germline V gene sequence: CDR1 SGHDT, CDR2 YYEEEE. The CDR3 contains 14 residues. The whole variable domain, remainder taken from reference TRBV5-6 and TRBJ2-7, is DAGVTQSPTHLIKTRGQQVTLRCSPKSGHDTVSWYQQALGQGPQFIFQYYEEEERQRGNFPDRFSGHQFPNYSSELNVNALLLGDSALYLCASSLVDRAYEQYFGPGTRLTVT.

V is TRBV9 and J is TRBJ1-3; 7 bases are shared with TRBD1. The junction had 11 bases not matched to a gene; V was cut back by 3 bases and J by 2 bases. Germline assignment: CDR1 SGDLS and CDR2 YYNGEE. The CDR3 sequence is 17 residues long. The CDR3 DNA sequence: TGTGCCAGCAGCGCCGGTCTCGGGACAGCCCCTGGAAACACCATATATTTT. As protein: CASSAGLGTAPGNTIYF.